This TCR beta chain derives from a study of cytomegalovirus exposure and HLA in healthy donors. General study results and limits: The study dropped some indistinguishable V segments, TRBV6-2 and TRBV6-3 among them. Presence/absence analyses supposed approximately even sequencing depth among donors.

A note on this clone: Antigen unknown.

The PCR used 60 Vbeta and 13 Jbeta primers. Original processing methods: An analysis performed later counted about 80 million unique TCR beta chains (around 10 million of them shared). Profiled with immunoSEQ multiplex PCR; TCRdb holds only in-frame clones, not every one. V, J and clone size are taken as reported in that table, and D and trimming were inferred from the DNA itself. Among 220,000 or so clones, around four fifths were seen once, and the ten largest hold about 3.8%. CDR1 is SGHRS, CDR2 YFSETQ, per germline. V lost 0 bases, J lost 5 bases, and 18 bases lay in between. The CDR3 runs 16 residues.

Specimen: PBMCs. The V call is TRBV5-1, the J call TRBJ2-7; maybe TRBD2 (7 bases). This receptor was identified in a male donor in good health and CMV-seronegative. For the CDR3, the DNA is TGCGCCAGCAGCTTGGCGTCCGGGGGGCGCCTCCACGAGCAGTACTTC. Its protein is CASSLASGGRLHEQYF.